This TCR beta chain was captured by sequencing in a study of T-cell reconstitution after alpha-beta-depleted transplantation in children. The authors prepared the TCRbeta library with unique molecular identifiers. One entry per CDR3 protein results from TCRdb running MiXCR on the PCR reads. The table shows 530,000 or so distinct CDR3 sequences, with 27% occurring only once. The CDR3 runs to 13 residues. Germline V gene sequence: CDR1 SGHRS, CDR2 YFSETQ. The germline V and J ends were trimmed by 7 bases and 6 bases, with 14 bases remaining between them. For this clonotype: The target antigen is unknown.

Study-wide results and caveats: T-cell counts and diversity at one year following transplant were attributed mainly to newly produced T cells. Some patients owed their high day-60 TCRbeta diversity to surviving recipient T cells and thymic progenitors. The origin of alpha-beta T cells about two months after transplant was reportedly several hundred expanded graft clones.

The specimen was PBMCs, collected before TCRalphabeta/CD19-depleted stem cell transplant. The clonotype originates from a boy younger than two with Wiskott-Aldrich syndrome, due to receive a stem cell transplant. The chain recombines TRBV5-1 with TRBJ1-5, with a possible D match to TRBD1 (5 bases). CDR3 nucleotide sequence: TGCGCCAGCTCCGAGGCTGGGGGTCAGCCCCAGCATTTT. Translating it yields CASSEAGGQPQHF.